The clone carrying this T cell receptor beta chain was recorded only once. This sample was taken from a study of blood T cell repertoires in COVID-19. The wider study: The analysed material was cDNA or gDNA that came from T cells, B-cell-depleted T cells, or PBMCs.

Per the original methods: Estimation of nucleated cell counts relied on the amplification of reference gene primers. TCRdb's table, derived via immunoSEQ multiplex PCR, lists solely in-frame clones and lacks some. V and J calls and clone size come straight from that table; D and trimming were deduced from the DNA. Among fewer than 200,000 clones, about 82% were seen once, and the ten largest hold 6% to 7.5%. The CDR3 contains 16 residues. Germline values: CDR1 SGDLS, CDR2 YYNGEE. Deletions cut 0 bases from V and 0 bases from J, with 10 bases between. Sample: peripheral blood. V and J are TRBV9 and TRBJ2-4, with D possibly being TRBD2 (5 bases). The receptor was isolated from a man aged 65-85 years with active or convalescent COVID-19. CDR3 sequence: CASSVGSAEAKNIQYF. In nucleotides, the CDR3 is TGTGCCAGCAGCGTAGGTAGCGCAGAAGCCAAAAACATTCAGTACTTC.